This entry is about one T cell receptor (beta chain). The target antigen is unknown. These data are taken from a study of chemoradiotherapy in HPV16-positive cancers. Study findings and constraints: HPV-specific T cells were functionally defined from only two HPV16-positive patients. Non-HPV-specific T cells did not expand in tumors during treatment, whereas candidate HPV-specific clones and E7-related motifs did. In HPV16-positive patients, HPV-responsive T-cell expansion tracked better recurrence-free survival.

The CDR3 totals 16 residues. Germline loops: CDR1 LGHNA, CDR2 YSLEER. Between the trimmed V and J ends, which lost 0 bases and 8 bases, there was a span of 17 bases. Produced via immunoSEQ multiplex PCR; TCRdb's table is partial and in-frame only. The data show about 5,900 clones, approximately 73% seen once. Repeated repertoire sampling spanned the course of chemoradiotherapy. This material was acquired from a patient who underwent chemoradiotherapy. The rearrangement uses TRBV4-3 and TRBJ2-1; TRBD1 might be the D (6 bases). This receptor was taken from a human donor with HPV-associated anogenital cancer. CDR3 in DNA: TGCGCCAGCAGCCAAGATTTGGGGGCAGGTGGGCATGAGCAGTTCTTC. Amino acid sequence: CASSQDLGAGGHEQFF.